The 28 T cell receptor beta chains listed next were all sequenced from one sample in a study of T-cell reconstitution after alpha-beta-depleted transplantation in children. Preparing the TCRbeta library involved the use of unique molecular identifiers. TCRdb used MiXCR to reprocess the PCR reads, holding one entry per CDR3 protein. This table holds around 670,000 distinct CDR3 sequences, around 13% found once. Sequencing was performed on PBMCs, taken before TCRalphabeta/CD19-depleted stem cell transplant. The origin of the receptors is a girl aged 2 to 9 with congenital amegakaryocytic thrombocytopenia, due to receive a stem cell transplant.

This clonotype was detected only a few times. J is TRBJ2-1 and V is TRBV12-3 or TRBV12-4; a possible D gene is TRBD1 (5 bases). Trimming removed 5 bases from V and 9 bases from J, with 20 bases in between. This CDR3 is built from 15 residues. For the CDR3, the DNA is TGTGCCAGCAGTAATGACGACAGTGTCCCGGGTGAGCAGTTCTTC. This translates into CASSNDDSVPGEQFF.

The chain joins TRBV5-5 to TRBJ2-7; D is ambiguous. This CDR3 comprises 15 residues. Trimming pared 4 bases from V and 5 bases from J, leaving 19 bases between. Germline values: CDR1 SGHKS, CDR2 YYEKEE (reference sequence). The CDR3 bases are TGTGCCAGCAGCCACGTTGGTAGGGTGAGGAACGAGCAGTACTTC. This translates into CASSHVGRVRNEQYF.

This clonotype was counted many times. One end of the junction is discordant with germline, which a read error may explain. The chain combines TRBV29-1 with TRBJ1-2, with no clear D. Germline CDR1 reads SQVTM; CDR2 reads ANQGSEA. The CDR3 sequence is 8 residues long. Here the CDR3 reads CSVELDLF. CDR3 in DNA: TGCAGCGTTGAACTTGACCTATTC.

The chain couples TRBV10-3 to TRBJ2-3; TRBD2 aligns across 8 bases. Trimming at V came to 3 bases and at J to 2 bases, leaving 1 base not matched to a gene. Germline-derived CDR1 and CDR2 are ENHRY and SYGVKD. This CDR3 spans 14 amino acids. The CDR3 bases are TGTGCCATCAGTGATAGCGGGATCACAGATACGCAGTATTTT. Protein sequence: CAISDSGITDTQYF.

V is TRBV19 and J is TRBJ2-4; 8 nucleotides line up with TRBD2. Germline assignment: CDR1 LNHDA and CDR2 SQIVND (reference sequence). After removal of 4 bases from V and 0 bases from J, the junction contained 8 bases not matched to a gene. The length of the CDR3 is 17 residues. This CDR3 reads CASSTSGSVKAKNIQYF. The CDR3 bases are TGTGCCAGTAGTACGAGCGGGAGTGTCAAAGCCAAAAACATTCAGTACTTC.

This clonotype occurred a few times. The gene calls are TRBV7-2 and TRBJ2-3, with 9 bases fitting TRBD1. The trim removed 1 base at V and 2 bases at J, leaving 4 bases unmatched. Germline loops: CDR1 SGHTA, CDR2 FQGNSA. The CDR3 runs to 16 residues. The CDR3 reads CASSLVGTGPTDTQYF. The CDR3 DNA reads TGTGCCAGCAGCTTAGTCGGGACAGGGCCCACAGATACGCAGTATTTT.

Ten or more counts support this clonotype. The chain uses TRBV28 and TRBJ2-5, with a tentative D call TRBD1 (5 bases). Trimming took 2 bases from V and 7 from J, leaving 11 bases between them. The CDR3 runs to 13 residues. From germline, CDR1 is MDHEN and CDR2 SYDVKM. Here the CDR3 DNA reads TGTGCCAGCAGTTTAAACCAGCAGGGGACCCAGTACTTC. Amino acids: CASSLNQQGTQYF.

This rearrangement joins TRBV25-1 to TRBJ2-2, with TRBD1 identical over 11 bases. Trimming at V came to 6 bases and at J to 4 bases, leaving 4 bases not matched to a gene. The CDR3 contains 15 residues. Per germline, CDR1 MGHDK and CDR2 SYGVNS. In nucleotides, the CDR3 is TGTGCCAGCAGAACCGGGACAGGGGGCACCGGGGAGCTGTTTTTT. This translates into CASRTGTGGTGELFF.

In its sample, this clonotype was seen many times. The chain joins TRBV15 to TRBJ2-7, with 7 nucleotides matching TRBD1. With 0 bases clipped from V and 3 bases from J, the junction kept 2 bases outside the gene matches. Germline V gene lookup returns CDR1 LNHNV and CDR2 YYDKDF (reference sequence). The CDR3 is made up of 14 amino acids. CDR3 nucleotide sequence: TGTGCCACCAGCAGAGACCCAGGGGGCTACGAGCAGTACTTC. Protein product: CATSRDPGGYEQYF.

The table lists this clonotype with many counts. The chain links TRBV12-3 or TRBV12-4 to TRBJ2-7; D gene unclear. This CDR3 region has 13 residues. The germline V and J ends were trimmed by 4 bases and 6 bases, with 13 bases remaining between them. In nucleotides, the CDR3 is TGTGCCAGCAGTTACCCCAAGTCACCCGAGCAGTACTTC. It encodes CASSYPKSPEQYF.

This clonotype was seen ten or more times. This chain links TRBV12-3 or TRBV12-4 with TRBJ2-5, with D possibly TRBD2 on 6 matching bases. Trimming shortened V by 4 bases and J by 2 bases, and 14 bases separated the two germline ends. The CDR3 consists of 15 residues. The CDR3 here is CASSSTGTLQETQYF. CDR3 sequence (DNA): TGTGCCAGCAGTTCGACCGGGACTTTACAAGAGACCCAGTACTTC.

Many counts were recorded for this clonotype. The rearrangement links TRBV10-3 to TRBJ2-7; 9 bases agree with TRBD1. In germline, CDR1 is ENHRY, CDR2 SYGVKD. Trimming took 4 bases from V and 4 from J; bases not matched to a gene: 11. This CDR3 comprises 16 residues. CDR3 protein: CAISGGDRDDLYEQYF. Written as DNA, the CDR3 is TGTGCCATCAGTGGCGGGGACAGGGACGACCTTTACGAGCAGTACTTC.

The V gene is TRBV4-1, the J gene TRBJ1-1; D is ambiguous. The CDR3 length is 15 residues. Germline CDR1 and CDR2: MGHRA and YSYEKL. V lost 0 bases, J lost 1 base, and 9 bases lay in between. CDR3 residues: CASSQDAAANTEAFF. DNA for the CDR3: TGCGCCAGCAGCCAAGACGCCGCAGCGAACACTGAAGCTTTCTTT.

Many counts were recorded for this clonotype. The chain is built from TRBV20-1 and TRBJ2-1, with 9 bases lining up with TRBD2. Trimming at V came to 5 bases and at J to 1 base, leaving 6 bases not matched to a gene. CDR3 length equals 15 residues. The germline V gene encodes CDR1 DFQATT and CDR2 SNEGSKA (reference sequence). This chain's CDR3 is CSAPYSGSSYNEQFF. CDR3 nucleotides: TGCAGTGCTCCCTATAGCGGGAGTTCCTACAATGAGCAGTTCTTC.

The chain joins TRBV20-1 to TRBJ2-7, with unresolved D. From germline, CDR1 is DFQATT and CDR2 SNEGSKA (reference sequence). The CDR3 extends over 12 amino acids. Trimming removed 5 bases from V and 7 bases from J, with 15 bases in between. The CDR3 nucleotides read TGCAGTGCTGGCCGGGTAACGGAGGAGCAGTACTTC. It codes for CSAGRVTEEQYF.

V usage is TRBV5-1 and J usage is TRBJ2-6; no clear D. Trimming removed 0 bases from V and 2 bases from J, with 9 bases in between. The CDR3 sequence is 16 residues long. CDR1 and CDR2 (germline): SGHRS, YFSETQ. The CDR3 loop is CASSLDRRAGANVLTF. The CDR3 coding sequence is TGCGCCAGCAGCTTGGATCGGAGAGCTGGGGCCAACGTCCTGACTTTC. Variable domain in full (rest from reference TRBV5-1 and TRBJ2-6): KAGVTQTPRYLIKTRGQQVTLSCSPISGHRSVSWYQQTPGQGLQFLFEYFSETQRNKGNFPGRFSGRQFSNSRSEMNVSTLELGDSALYLCASSLDRRAGANVLTFGAGSRLTVL.

The chain recombines TRBV27 with TRBJ2-1; the match to TRBD2 covers 7 bases. In germline, CDR1 is MNHEY, CDR2 SMNVEV (reference sequence). The trim removed 8 bases at V and 7 bases at J, leaving 11 bases unmatched. The CDR3 runs 14 residues. This CDR3 is CASSLYGGVNEQFF. CDR3 bases: TGTGCCAGCTCGCTTTATGGGGGGGTTAATGAGCAGTTCTTC.

Ten or more counts support this clonotype. The gene calls are TRBV7-2 and TRBJ2-7; a possible D gene is TRBD2 (5 bases). Trimming shortened V by 5 bases and J by 0 bases, and 8 bases separated the two germline ends. From germline, CDR1 is SGHTA and CDR2 FQGNSA. This CDR3 is built from 13 residues. This CDR3 reads CASSPLASYEQYF. CDR3 bases: TGTGCCAGCAGCCCTCTAGCCTCCTACGAGCAGTACTTC.

There are a few counts of this clonotype. The rearrangement joins TRBV18 to TRBJ2-3; tentatively, D is TRBD2 (6 bases). The germline V gene encodes CDR1 KGHSH and CDR2 LQKENI. V gave up 0 bases and J gave up 2 bases, with 9 bases separating them. There are 15 residues in the CDR3. The CDR3 loop reads CASSPPIAVTDTQYF. The CDR3 DNA reads as TGTGCCAGCTCACCACCGATAGCGGTCACAGATACGCAGTATTTT.

This clonotype was seen repeatedly, ten times or more. This chain joins TRBV20-1 and TRBJ2-1, with 14 bases identical to TRBD2. V shed 6 bases, J shed 7 bases, and the junction held 17 bases outside the gene matches. Germline V gives CDR1 DFQATT, CDR2 SNEGSKA (reference sequence). The CDR3 consists of 18 residues. CDR3 bases: TGCAGTGCAAACCGGGGACTAGCGGGAGCCCTAACGGGGAATGAGCAGTTCTTC. Protein: CSANRGLAGALTGNEQFF.

This clonotype was found many times. J is TRBJ2-2 and V is TRBV9, with unresolved D. The CDR3 consists of 15 residues. From germline, CDR1 is SGDLS and CDR2 YYNGEE. Trimming pared 3 bases from V and 0 bases from J, leaving 9 bases between. The DNA for the CDR3 is TGTGCCAGCAGCGGTGGTGCGTCGAACACCGGGGAGCTGTTTTTT. It translates to CASSGGASNTGELFF.

V and J are TRBV3-1 and TRBJ2-7; TRBD2 agrees at 7 bases. V gave up 0 bases and J gave up 2 bases; unmatched junction bases: 4. The CDR3 sequence is 15 residues long. Germline CDR1 LGHDT, CDR2 YNNKEL (reference sequence). The CDR3 spells CASSQEAGEAYEQYF. The CDR3 bases are TGTGCCAGCAGCCAAGAGGCGGGAGAGGCCTACGAGCAGTACTTC.

This clonotype showed up just a few times. The V gene is TRBV5-1, the J gene TRBJ2-1; perhaps TRBD2 as D (5 bases). This CDR3 has 13 residues. Germline V gene lookup returns CDR1 SGHRS and CDR2 YFSETQ. Deletions cut 0 bases from V and 12 bases from J, with 13 bases between. This CDR3 reads CASSLVAGDGQFF. The CDR3 DNA is TGCGCCAGCAGCTTGGTTGCGGGTGATGGGCAGTTCTTC.

This clonotype was detected many times. The chain employs TRBV20-1 and TRBJ2-4; weak D call: TRBD2 (6 bases). This CDR3 contains 15 residues. The germline V gene has CDR1 DFQATT and CDR2 SNEGSKA (reference sequence). V lost 0 bases and J 1 base, leaving 10 bases between the germline ends. The CDR3 spells CSARDPSGAKNIQYF. The CDR3 DNA follows: TGCAGTGCTAGAGATCCAAGCGGGGCCAAAAACATTCAGTACTTC.

This clonotype was found many times. The V call is TRBV27, the J call TRBJ2-5; no reliable D call. Trimming stripped 4 bases from V and 0 bases from J, with 6 bases between. This CDR3 contains 13 residues. CDR1 is MNHEY and CDR2 is SMNVEV in the germline V gene (reference sequence). CDR3 DNA: TGTGCCAGCAGTTCGTGGGACCAAGAGACCCAGTACTTC. Its translation: CASSSWDQETQYF.

Only a few counts were recorded for this clonotype. The chain carries TRBV5-1 and TRBJ2-1, with 10 nucleotides matching TRBD2. Germline V gene data show CDR1 as SGHRS and CDR2 as YFSETQ. The CDR3 is 16 residues long. With 4 bases clipped from V and 8 bases from J, the junction kept 12 bases outside the gene matches. The CDR3 DNA reads TGCGCCAGCAGCGGGGAGCTAGCGGGGGTGAGGTATGAGCAGTTCTTC. This encodes CASSGELAGVRYEQFF. The whole variable domain, filled in from reference TRBV5-1 and TRBJ2-1, reads KAGVTQTPRYLIKTRGQQVTLSCSPISGHRSVSWYQQTPGQGLQFLFEYFSETQRNKGNFPGRFSGRQFSNSRSEMNVSTLELGDSALYLCASSGELAGVRYEQFFGPGTRLTVL.

This clonotype was seen many times. This chain uses TRBV7-9 with TRBJ2-3; perhaps TRBD2 as D (5 bases). This CDR3 region has 15 residues. Germline assignment: CDR1 SEHNR and CDR2 FQNEAQ (reference sequence). Between the trimmed V and J ends, which lost 5 bases and 4 bases, there was a span of 16 bases. The CDR3 sequence: CASSRFLGVSDTQYF. As DNA, the CDR3 is TGTGCCAGCAGCCGTTTTTTGGGAGTATCAGATACGCAGTATTTT.

The CDR3 loop is CSASQGRTNYGYTF. CDR3 nucleotide sequence: TGCAGTGCTTCCCAGGGGCGAACTAACTATGGCTACACCTTC. V is TRBV20-1 and J is TRBJ1-2; D is possibly TRBD1 (6 bases). The CDR3 totals 14 residues. CDR1 is DFQATT, CDR2 SNEGSKA, per germline (reference sequence). Trimming cost V 5 bases and J 0 bases, with 13 bases left between them.